This T cell receptor (beta chain) stems from a study of beta chain features in type 1 diabetes. General study findings and limits: HLA influence on TCRB rearrangement stayed unresolved here. All four CD4+ subsets from Type 1 diabetes patients carried moderately but significantly shorter TCRB CDR3s. It was possible that PCR favored shorter templates, equally so in patients and controls.

V shed 7 bases and J shed 12 bases, with 20 bases lying between them. Germline V CDR1 and CDR2: MNHNS, SASEGT. The CDR3 has 13 amino acids. Note on this clone: As yet, its antigen is unknown.

Every isolated RNA sample was fully reverse transcribed, so sequencing captured expressed TCRB transcripts. Approximately 3.6 million reads, on average, came from each naive, central memory and regulatory T cell sample. Libraries were prepared by immunoSEQ multiplex PCR; TCRdb keeps only in-frame clonotypes and omits some of them. Of 150,000 or so clones in the sample, 7.5% to 9.5% were seen once. Via the markers CD45RO/CCR7/CD25/CD127/CD95/CD27, stem cell-like memory, regulatory, central memory and naive CD4+ cells were sorted. The chain uses TRBV6-1 and TRBJ2-3, with a possible D match to TRBD2 (6 bases). Sequences were obtained from central memory CD4+ T cells from blood. This TCR was recovered from a woman younger than 30 with type 1 diabetes. This CDR3 is CASISSGPLPQYF. CDR3 nucleotide sequence: TGTGCCAGCATTAGTAGCGGCCCTCTTCCCCAGTATTTT.